The clone carrying this T cell receptor (beta chain) has a single count. What it binds is unknown. The time point denotes: newly diagnosed, previously untreated cHL patient sample. Negative selection with magnets was how CD8+ T cells were isolated from the thawed PBMCs. The record originates from a study of PD-1 blockade in classical Hodgkin lymphoma. Broader study findings: Repertoire differences lack defined causes, possibly disease activity or prior therapy.

CDR1 is MGHRA and CDR2 is YSYEKL in the germline V gene. With 0 bases removed from V and 1 base from J, the gap between germline ends came to 3 bases. This CDR3 spans 14 amino acids. The table came from immunoSEQ multiplex PCR; TCRdb's copy has only in-frame clones and leaves some out. The top ten clones hold around a fifth of a sample with 5,000 to 6,500 clones, roughly nine tenths of them seen once. Sequencing input: CD8+ T cells from blood. This chain uses TRBV4-1 with TRBJ2-2; D unresolved. The source of this sequence is a human donor with classical Hodgkin lymphoma. The CDR3 nucleotides are TGCGCCAGCAGCCAAGAACTGAACACCGGGGAGCTGTTTTTT. Its translation is CASSQELNTGELFF.